The clone carrying this T cell receptor (beta chain) occurred many times. The antigen remains undetermined. This specimen comes from a study of CD8 T cells in ankylosing spondylitis. Study-wide points: CD8+ cells made up the disease-linked clones, which were relatively rare in peripheral blood. There was reportedly significant enrichment of clones that were disease-linked in matched ankylosing spondylitis synovial fluid. Ankylosing spondylitis blood seemed to carry a telltale TCR beta motif made of roughly eight highly homologous variants.

TCR beta libraries were made by quantitative 5'-RACE with molecular barcodes. In TCRdb, the 5' RACE reads were re-called with MiXCR into one record per CDR3 protein. Counted here are roughly 150,000 distinct CDR3 sequences, around a third occurring once; the ten biggest clones make up around 6.2%. V shed 4 bases, J shed 9 bases, and the junction held 17 bases outside the gene matches. Germline CDR1 SGHRS, CDR2 YFSETQ. The CDR3 runs to 17 residues. This clonotype originated in a male donor with ankylosing spondylitis. The V gene is TRBV5-1, the J gene TRBJ2-1; 9 bases agree with TRBD1. Sequencing was performed on synovial fluid, either unsorted or a sorted T cell fraction (not recorded which). The CDR3 DNA reads TGCGCCAGCAGCAGAGTAAAATCCGACAGGGGGGTAGGTGAGCAGTTCTTC. It yields the protein CASSRVKSDRGVGEQFF. The full variable domain, completed using reference TRBV5-1 and TRBJ2-1, is KAGVTQTPRYLIKTRGQQVTLSCSPISGHRSVSWYQQTPGQGLQFLFEYFSETQRNKGNFPGRFSGRQFSNSRSEMNVSTLELGDSALYLCASSRVKSDRGVGEQFFGPGTRLTVL.